This record concerns one TCR beta chain sequence. Antigen unknown. Time point noted: longitudinal time-point 1 (baseline). Synthesis of cDNA used 5'RACE (with 10-nucleotide random UMIs). MiXCR was run by TCRdb on the 5' RACE reads, yielding one entry per CDR3 protein. Of tens of thousands of distinct CDR3 sequences in the sample, about an eighth were seen once. The record originates from a study of neurological immune-mediated disorders. General study findings and limits: There were no CDR3 amino acid sequences shared by expanded clones across subjects, a result suggesting private repertoires in all groups.

The CDR3 loop spans 14 amino acids. V was pared by 6 bases and J by 5 bases, with 9 bases of the junction left unmatched. Germline CDR1 and CDR2: SGHKS and YYEKEE (reference sequence). The sequence came from a female donor with HTLV-1-associated myelopathy (HAM/TSP). The sequenced sample was PBMCs. The genes are TRBV5-5 and TRBJ1-1, with 8 bases fitting TRBD1. Here the CDR3 DNA reads TGTGCCAGCACCCTGTCACAGGGGGGTACTGAAGCTTTCTTT. Encoded protein: CASTLSQGGTEAFF.